This T cell receptor (beta chain) was sequenced during a study of T cells in Graves' hyperthyroidism and ophthalmopathy. This clonotype was detected many times. The CDR3 loop spans 14 amino acids. Germline V gene data show CDR1 as DFQATT and CDR2 as SNEGSKA (reference sequence). Deletions cut 6 bases from V and 2 bases from J, with 16 bases between. RNA transcripts were the template for amplifying TCR beta CDR3 regions. Carried out on the TCR CDR3, a first-round RT-PCR used the HTBI primer set. Each CDR3 protein is one row after TCRdb ran MiXCR on the multiplex PCR reads. The table records a few hundred thousand distinct CDR3 sequences, 40% to 50% of them present only once.

J is TRBJ1-1 and V is TRBV20-1, with D possibly matching TRBD1 (5 bases). The clonotype was recovered from an adult woman with Graves' disease, either hyperthyroidism or ophthalmopathy (not recorded which). The sequencing input was peripheral blood or thyroid tissue (not recorded which). The CDR3 reads CSALGAPENTEAFF. CDR3 in DNA: TGCAGTGCGCTCGGGGCCCCGGAAAACACTGAAGCTTTCTTT.